This T cell receptor beta chain was profiled in a study of T cell clonotyping in hematopoietic cell transplantation. Study-level information: Recipient samples before transplant were obtained post-cytoreduction. Study-level results: No sorting was done, leaving CD4 and CD8 contributions mixed. At the given depth, recipient repertoires were over 95% de novo clonotypes.

Per the germline V gene, CDR1 is MNHEY and CDR2 is SMNVEV (reference sequence). The germline V and J ends were trimmed by 3 bases and 4 bases, with 9 bases remaining between them. This CDR3 has 13 amino acids. The assay was immunoSEQ multiplex PCR, and TCRdb's table has in-frame clones only and misses some. The sample has roughly 24,000 clones; 80% to 90% are singletons. Time point specified: recipient sample about 28 days before transplant, after cytoreduction. Recipients were bled about 28 days pretransplant and at posttransplant days 30, 100, 180. Comments on this clone: Its antigen is not identified.

This rearrangement joins TRBV27 to TRBJ1-2; no clear D. The sample in question was peripheral blood mononuclear cells, obtained before stem cell transplant. The sequence came from a woman aged 55 to 70 with acute myeloid leukemia. Some clones in this sample may be carry-over from other donors' samples. The CDR3 region is CASSLRDGYGYTF. For the CDR3, the DNA is TGTGCCAGCAGTTTGCGGGATGGCTATGGCTACACCTTC.